What follows are 20 T cell receptor beta chains derived from one specimen sequenced in a study of Graves' ophthalmopathy and Graves' hyperthyroidism. RNA transcripts were the template, and TCR beta CDR3 regions were amplified from them. Second-round multiplex PCR followed a first-round RT-PCR using HTBI primers. A single record per CDR3 protein comes from TCRdb applying MiXCR to the multiplex PCR reads. The repertoire has around 1,200,000 distinct CDR3 sequences, approximately 35% of them found once; the top ten carry over 8.5%. What was sequenced was peripheral blood or thyroid tissue (not recorded which). These receptors were collected from an adult man with Graves' hyperthyroidism.

This clonotype turned up a few times. The chain carries TRBV29-1 and TRBJ2-7, with D perhaps TRBD1 (5 bases). The V end was cut by 7 bases, the J end by 3 bases, with 10 bases between. Germline CDR1 SQVTM, CDR2 ANQGSEA. The CDR3 length is 11 residues. This CDR3 is CSAVDSYEQYF. CDR3 nucleotide sequence: TGCAGCGCCGTCGACAGCTACGAGCAGTACTTC.

This clonotype was recorded once. The J gene is TRBJ1-1, the V gene TRBV12-3 or TRBV12-4; D ambiguous. The CDR3 length is 13 residues. Trimming stripped 0 bases from V and 4 bases from J, with 6 bases between. The CDR3 DNA follows: TGTGCCAGCAGTTTAGCCCAGATCACTGAAGCTTTCTTT. Translating it yields CASSLAQITEAFF.

Many counts were recorded for this clonotype. The chain recombines TRBV12-3 or TRBV12-4 with TRBJ2-7, with D tentatively TRBD1 (5 bases). V shed 5 bases and J shed 0 bases, with 11 bases lying between them. This CDR3 comprises 14 residues. The chain's CDR3 is CASSPGQASYEQYF. Here the CDR3 DNA reads TGTGCCAGCAGTCCCGGACAAGCCTCCTACGAGCAGTACTTC.

This clonotype was counted many times. The rearrangement joins TRBV20-1 to TRBJ1-1; D not certain. Trimming pared 2 bases from V and 4 bases from J, leaving 11 bases between. The CDR3 is 13 amino acids. Per the germline V gene, CDR1 is DFQATT and CDR2 is SNEGSKA (reference sequence). The CDR3 region has the DNA TGCAGTGCTAGACCGGGTTTCGGCACTGAAGCTTTCTTT. This gives the protein CSARPGFGTEAFF.

The chain uses TRBV25-1 and TRBJ2-5; perhaps TRBD1 as D (8 bases). The CDR3 extends over 14 amino acids. V was trimmed by 3 bases and J by 9 bases, leaving 17 bases between them. The V gene's germline CDR1 is MGHDK and CDR2 SYGVNS. CDR3 nucleotides: TGTGCCAGCAGTGAGGGGAGGGGCAGGGGGCCCCAGTACTTC. It yields the protein CASSEGRGRGPQYF.

The chain is built from TRBV9 and TRBJ2-7, with TRBD2 identical over 12 bases. CDR1 is SGDLS and CDR2 is YYNGEE in the germline V gene. The CDR3 extends over 18 amino acids. V gave up 2 bases and J gave up 2 bases; unmatched junction bases: 11. The CDR3 nucleotides are TGTGCCAGCAGCGTGACTAGCGGGAGTTGGGAAGTCACCTACGAGCAGTACTTC. Encoded protein: CASSVTSGSWEVTYEQYF.

V usage is TRBV27 and J usage is TRBJ1-5; D perhaps matches TRBD1 (6 bases). Germline V gives CDR1 MNHEY, CDR2 SMNVEV (reference sequence). The CDR3 extends over 14 amino acids. V lost 7 bases and J 7 bases, leaving 17 bases between the germline ends. This CDR3 is CASTRLGGGQPQHF. CDR3 DNA sequence: TGTGCCAGCACCCGATTGGGGGGCGGGCAGCCCCAGCATTTT.

This clonotype was found many times. The rearrangement joins TRBV9 to TRBJ2-7; TRBD1 aligns across 8 bases. Losses at the gene ends were 5 bases for V and 6 bases for J; bases not matched to a gene: 7. The CDR3 extends over 13 amino acids. Germline lookup yields CDR1 SGDLS and CDR2 YYNGEE. The CDR3 reads CASSVAGGSEQYF. CDR3 DNA: TGTGCCAGCAGTGTGGCAGGGGGCTCCGAGCAGTACTTC.

The chain is built from TRBV12-3 or TRBV12-4 and TRBJ1-1; no clear D gene. Trimming removed 9 bases at V and 1 base at J, with 9 bases between. The CDR3 consists of 12 residues. The CDR3 DNA follows: TGTGCCAGTGATATTCCGAACACTGAAGCTTTCTTT. This translates into CASDIPNTEAFF.

This clonotype was observed at least ten times. The chain uses TRBV7-8 and TRBJ1-3, with a weak D call TRBD1 (5 bases). Germline CDR1 reads SGHVS; CDR2 reads FQNEAQ. Trimming shortened V by 3 bases and J by 0 bases, and 9 bases separated the two germline ends. The CDR3 sequence is 15 residues long. CDR3 DNA: TGTGCCAGCAGCTTGAGCAGGGCCTCTGGAAACACCATATATTTT. It yields the protein CASSLSRASGNTIYF. The full variable domain, rest sourced from reference TRBV7-8 and TRBJ1-3, is GAGVSQSPRYKVAKRGQDVALRCDPISGHVSLFWYQQALGQGPEFLTYFQNEAQLDKSGLPSDRFFAERPEGSVSTLKIQRTQQEDSAVYLCASSLSRASGNTIYFGEGSWLTVV.

This clonotype was counted many times. The chain combines TRBV5-4 with TRBJ1-1, with a weak D call TRBD1 (6 bases). CDR3 length: 13 amino acids. Per the germline V gene, CDR1 is SGHNT and CDR2 is YYREEE (reference sequence). V lost 6 bases and J lost 6, with 15 bases in between. CDR3 in amino acids: CASNEQGHAEAFF. In nucleotides, the CDR3 is TGTGCCAGCAACGAGCAGGGGCATGCTGAAGCTTTCTTT. Using reference TRBV5-4 and TRBJ1-1 for the parts outside the CDR3, the full variable domain is ETGVTQSPTHLIKTRGQQVTLRCSSQSGHNTVSWYQQALGQGPQFIFQYYREEENGRGNFPPRFSGLQFPNYSSELNVNALELDDSALYLCASNEQGHAEAFFGQGTRLTVV.

This clonotype was recorded many times. V usage is TRBV2 and J usage is TRBJ2-7; 8 nucleotides line up with TRBD2. The CDR3 sequence is 15 residues long. Unmatched junction bases numbered 3, after V lost 0 bases and J lost 2 bases. Per germline, CDR1 SNHLY and CDR2 FYNNEI. The CDR3 region is CASSEAAAGAYEQYF. CDR3 sequence (DNA): TGTGCCAGCAGTGAAGCGGCAGCGGGAGCCTACGAGCAGTACTTC.

With respect to this clonotype: A much bigger clone sits one base away, suggesting this may be a read error. The chain is built from TRBV7-9 and TRBJ1-4; perhaps TRBD1 as D (5 bases). The germline V and J ends were trimmed by 6 bases and 4 bases, with 9 bases remaining between them. Per the germline V gene, CDR1 is SEHNR and CDR2 is FQNEAQ (reference sequence). The CDR3 is 13 residues long. The CDR3 DNA is TGTGCCAGCAGTAATCAGGGTAATGAAAAACTGTTTTTT. This sequence encodes CASSNQGNEKLFF.

In this sample, this clonotype turned up many times. The chain has TRBV5-1 and TRBJ1-2, with D perhaps TRBD1 (5 bases). CDR3 length: 13 residues. V was trimmed by 4 bases and J by 5 bases, leaving 12 bases between them. Germline-derived CDR1 and CDR2 are SGHRS and YFSETQ. In nucleotides, the CDR3 is TGCGCCAGCAGCGCCGGACACAAATATGGCTACACCTTC. This translates into CASSAGHKYGYTF.

Ten or more counts support this clonotype. The CDR3 sequence: CAISESTVSFSGYEQYF. CDR3 bases: TGTGCCATCAGTGAGTCGACGGTCTCCTTCTCCGGGTACGAGCAGTACTTC. The chain carries TRBV10-3 and TRBJ2-7; no definite D call. CDR3 length: 17 residues. Germline assignment: CDR1 ENHRY and CDR2 SYGVKD. V lost 0 bases and J 4 bases, leaving 19 bases between the germline ends.

There are many counts of this clonotype. The genes are TRBV7-9 and TRBJ1-5; TRBD1 matches at 8 bases. V lost 4 bases to trimming and J lost 2 bases; unmatched junction nucleotides: 7. Germline V gene data show CDR1 as SEHNR and CDR2 as FQNEAQ (reference sequence). The CDR3 consists of 16 residues. The CDR3 is CASSYGWGQGNQPQHF. CDR3 DNA sequence: TGTGCCAGCAGCTACGGTTGGGGACAGGGCAATCAGCCCCAGCATTTT.

Comment on this clonotype: The junction differs from germline at one of its ends, possibly a read error. This rearrangement joins TRBV9 to TRBJ1-1; 7 bases map to TRBD1. CDR1 and CDR2 from the germline V gene are SGDLS and YYNGEE. The CDR3 runs 13 residues. The CDR3 region has the DNA TGTGCCAGCAGCCTCACAGGGGACACTGAAGCTTCCTTT. Its translation: CASSLTGDTEASF.

V usage is TRBV28 and J usage is TRBJ2-2; tentatively, D is TRBD1 (7 bases). The length of the CDR3 is 14 residues. The germline CDR1 and CDR2 sequences are MDHEN and SYDVKM. The ends were cut back, 6 bases at V and 6 bases at J, with 14 bases in the middle. CDR3 in amino acids: CASRAAGQSGELFF. The CDR3 DNA sequence: TGTGCCAGCAGGGCTGCGGGACAGTCCGGGGAGCTGTTTTTT.

In this sample, this clonotype turned up many times. This chain links TRBV7-8 with TRBJ2-7; no clear D. The CDR3 covers 12 residues. CDR1 is SGHVS, CDR2 FQNEAQ, per germline. V lost 7 bases and J 3 bases, leaving 10 bases between the germline ends. In DNA, the CDR3 is TGTGCCAGCAACCTCGGTGACTACGAGCAGTACTTC. This codes for CASNLGDYEQYF.

Ten or more counts support this clonotype. The V and J genes are TRBV29-1 and TRBJ2-2; D gene ambiguous. The CDR3 is 13 residues long. Per the germline V gene, CDR1 is SQVTM and CDR2 is ANQGSEA. Between the trimmed V and J ends, which lost 7 bases and 2 bases, there was a span of 11 bases. CDR3 region: CSGSVDNTGELFF. The CDR3 DNA sequence: TGCAGCGGGTCGGTGGACAACACCGGGGAGCTGTTTTTT.